This passage covers 25 T cell receptor beta chains from one sample sequenced in a study of spatial heterogeneity in lung cancer. The time point was: sample taken at primary tumor resection. TCRdb independently ran MiXCR on the 5' RACE reads; one entry per CDR3 protein. The sample lists tens of thousands of distinct CDR3 sequences, around 13% occurring once. The specimen comprised PBMCs, sampled at surgery. Receptors originate from a male donor with early-stage non-small cell lung cancer.

V and J are TRBV5-1 and TRBJ2-7; 7 nucleotides match TRBD2. The V gene end was trimmed by 2 bases and the J gene end by 3 bases; junction bases not matched to a gene: 14. The CDR3 contains 17 residues. CDR1 is SGHRS, CDR2 YFSETQ, per germline. The CDR3 DNA reads TGCGCCAGCAGCTTATTACCTAGCGGCCAACTCTACTACGAGCAGTACTTC. Translated: CASSLLPSGQLYYEQYF.

The CDR3 DNA follows: TGCAGTGCTAGTCCGGGGGGCGCTTCTAGCGAGCAGTACTTC. Translation gives CSASPGGASSEQYF. The J gene is TRBJ2-7, the V gene TRBV20-1, with D perhaps TRBD2 (7 bases). V lost 3 bases and J 6 bases, leaving 18 bases between the germline ends. CDR1 is DFQATT and CDR2 is SNEGSKA in the germline V gene (reference sequence). The CDR3 runs to 14 residues.

This clonotype has a handful of counts. J is TRBJ1-1 and V is TRBV29-1; 7 bases are shared with TRBD1. Germline V CDR1 and CDR2: SQVTM, ANQGSEA. The CDR3 consists of 14 residues. DNA for the CDR3: TGCAGTGCTGGCAGGGGGAAGAGGAACACTGAAGCTTTCTTT. The encoded protein is CSAGRGKRNTEAFF.

The chain has TRBV27 and TRBJ2-1; maybe TRBD1 (6 bases). Germline CDR1 is MNHEY and CDR2 is SMNVEV (reference sequence). V was trimmed by 2 bases and J by 2 bases, leaving 13 bases between them. The CDR3 is 16 residues long. The CDR3 reads CASSLRRQAPYNEQFF. The CDR3 region has the DNA TGTGCCAGCAGTTTAAGAAGACAGGCGCCCTACAATGAGCAGTTCTTC.

This clonotype was counted a few times. J is TRBJ1-1 and V is TRBV6-5; no clear D gene. Germline V gene data show CDR1 as MNHEY and CDR2 as SVGAGI. The CDR3 has 13 amino acids. V lost 2 bases, J lost 3 bases, and 7 bases lay in between. This CDR3 reads CASSYERDTEAFF. The DNA of the CDR3 is TGTGCCAGCAGTTACGAGCGGGACACTGAAGCTTTCTTT.

This clonotype was seen at least ten times. The chain joins TRBV7-9 to TRBJ2-3; D is possibly TRBD2 (6 bases). CDR3 length equals 15 residues. Germline V gives CDR1 SEHNR, CDR2 FQNEAQ (reference sequence). Trimming cost V 6 bases and J 4 bases, with 17 bases left between them. CDR3: CASSLQWGEADTQYF. The DNA for the CDR3 is TGTGCCAGCAGTTTACAATGGGGGGAGGCAGATACGCAGTATTTT.

The chain joins TRBV6-2 or TRBV6-3 to TRBJ1-1; unclear D gene. The V end lost 0 bases, the J end lost 3 bases, and 17 bases lay between the germline ends. Germline V gene lookup returns CDR1 MNHEY and CDR2 SVGEGT. The CDR3 runs to 17 residues. CDR3 region: CASSYSKEGSRYTEAFF. CDR3 DNA: TGTGCCAGCAGTTACTCGAAGGAGGGAAGTAGGTACACTGAAGCTTTCTTT.

This clonotype was observed once. The chain couples TRBV6-5 to TRBJ2-2; 7 positions agree with TRBD2. Trimming cost V 7 bases and J 5 bases; bases outside gene matches: 4. The CDR3 is 13 residues long. CDR1 and CDR2 from the germline V gene are MNHEY and SVGAGI. The CDR3 sequence: CASKRDSTGELFF. The CDR3 coding sequence is TGTGCCAGCAAGCGGGACTCAACCGGGGAGCTGTTTTTT.

V and J are TRBV5-1 and TRBJ2-2; D might be TRBD2 (6 bases). Per germline, CDR1 SGHRS and CDR2 YFSETQ. V dropped 3 bases and J dropped 4 bases, with 13 bases sitting between them. The CDR3 runs to 15 residues. The CDR3 region is CASSYRDGGTGELFF. DNA of the CDR3: TGCGCCAGCAGCTACCGGGACGGGGGCACCGGGGAGCTGTTTTTT.

This sequence joins TRBV7-2 and TRBJ2-7, with TRBD1 identical over 8 bases. V trimming: 4 bases; J trimming: 2 bases; junction bases outside the gene matches: 7. Germline-derived CDR1 and CDR2 are SGHTA and FQGNSA. The CDR3 spans 15 residues. This CDR3 reads CASSSAGTGPYEQYF. In DNA, the CDR3 is TGTGCCAGCAGCTCGGCCGGGACAGGACCCTACGAGCAGTACTTC. Together with reference TRBV7-2 and TRBJ2-7, the CDR3 gives the full variable domain: GAGVSQSPSNKVTEKGKDVELRCDPISGHTALYWYRQSLGQGLEFLIYFQGNSAPDKSGLPSDRFSAERTGGSVSTLTIQRTQQEDSAVYLCASSSAGTGPYEQYFGPGTRLTVT.

As to this clonotype: At one end the junction does not follow the germline gene, possibly because of a read error. This chain links TRBV7-7 with TRBJ2-2, with 10 bases that match TRBD1. The CDR3 loop spans 15 amino acids. The germline V gene encodes CDR1 SSHAT and CDR2 FNYEAQ (reference sequence). CDR3 residues: CASSQRQGAPGELFF. The CDR3 nucleotides are TGTGCTAGCAGCCAACGACAGGGGGCCCCCGGGGAGCTGTTTTTT.

Concerning this clonotype itself: This could be a read error, since a much larger clone is one nucleotide away. This rearrangement joins TRBV7-2 to TRBJ1-6; the match to TRBD1 covers 9 bases. V was pared by 3 bases and J by 8 bases, with 2 bases of the junction left unmatched. The germline V gene has CDR1 SGHTA and CDR2 FQGNSA. CDR3 length: 14 amino acids. The CDR3 here is CASSFRTGDSPLHF. The CDR3 region has the DNA TGTGCCAGCAGCTTTAGGACAGGGGATTCACCCCTCCACTTT.

J is TRBJ1-2 and V is TRBV20-1, with 7 bases lining up with TRBD1. In germline, CDR1 is DFQATT, CDR2 SNEGSKA (reference sequence). V was pared by 3 bases and J by 4 bases, with 11 bases of the junction left unmatched. CDR3 length: 15 residues. CDR3 DNA sequence: TGCAGTGCTAGCCATAGACAGGGTAACTTCTATGGCTACACCTTC. Residues: CSASHRQGNFYGYTF.

In this sample, this clonotype turned up a few times. An end of the junction differs from the germline gene, which may be a read error. The chain has TRBV19 and TRBJ2-5; 11 bases map to TRBD2. The CDR3 consists of 16 residues. Germline CDR1 LNHDA, CDR2 SQIVND (reference sequence). The CDR3 DNA is TGTGCCAGTAGTGCCGGGACTAGCGGACTTCAAGGGACCCAGTACTTC. It specifies CASSAGTSGLQGTQYF.

On this clonotype: Because it lacks the conserved phenylalanine or tryptophan at the end, this CDR3 is likely a read error. The DNA is omitted, as the CDR3 cannot be located on it reliably, and the CDR3 follows TCRdb's listing. J is TRBJ1-5 and V is TRBV28. Germline CDR1 is MDHEN and CDR2 is SYDVKM. The CDR3 length is 13 residues, termini included. CDR3 protein: CASSELATGPAIL.

In its sample, this clonotype was seen a few times. The rearrangement uses TRBV19 and TRBJ2-6; D is uncertain. CDR1 is LNHDA, CDR2 SQIVND, per germline (reference sequence). V lost 0 bases and J lost 4, with 4 bases in between. The CDR3 runs 14 residues. The CDR3 here is CASSIDHGANVLTF. The CDR3 DNA reads as TGTGCCAGTAGTATAGACCACGGGGCCAACGTCCTGACTTTC.

This clonotype was recorded at least ten times. This chain links TRBV3-1 with TRBJ1-4; 7 nucleotides align to TRBD1. Germline V gene lookup returns CDR1 LGHDT and CDR2 YNNKEL (reference sequence). Germline trimming cut 4 bases from V and 3 bases from J; bases unmatched to any gene: 8. The CDR3 totals 16 residues. CDR3 in DNA: TGTGCCAGCAGCCTACCGGGACAGCGGGCTAATGAAAAACTGTTTTTT. It yields the protein CASSLPGQRANEKLFF. Drawing the rest from reference TRBV3-1 and TRBJ1-4, the complete variable domain is DTAVSQTPKYLVTQMGNDKSIKCEQNLGHDTMYWYKQDSKKFLKIMFSYNNKELIINETVPNRFSPKSPDKAHLNLHINSLELGDSAVYFCASSLPGQRANEKLFFGSGTQLSVL.

There are many counts of this clonotype. J is TRBJ2-1 and V is TRBV18; D remains unclear. The CDR3 is 16 residues long. V was pared by 2 bases and J by 1 base, with 12 bases between. Per the germline V gene, CDR1 is KGHSH and CDR2 is LQKENI. CDR3 amino acids: CASSPGVVVSYNEQFF. CDR3 in DNA: TGTGCCAGCTCACCAGGGGTTGTCGTTTCCTACAATGAGCAGTTCTTC.

Ten or more counts support this clonotype. The V gene is TRBV3-1, the J gene TRBJ2-7; TRBD2 aligns across 13 bases. The CDR3 runs to 16 residues. V trimming: 2 bases; J trimming: 5 bases; junction bases outside the gene matches: 6. Germline V gene data show CDR1 as LGHDT and CDR2 as YNNKEL (reference sequence). This CDR3 is CASSQPGTSGINEQYF. The DNA of the CDR3 is TGTGCCAGCAGCCAACCTGGGACTAGCGGGATAAACGAGCAGTACTTC.

V usage is TRBV5-6 and J usage is TRBJ2-7; 7 bases are shared with TRBD2. The CDR3 contains 16 residues. CDR1 and CDR2 from the germline V gene are SGHDT and YYEEEE. Trimming at V came to 0 bases and at J to 2 bases, leaving 8 bases not matched to a gene. The CDR3 region is CASSLGGLAATYEQYF. In DNA form, the CDR3 reads TGTGCCAGCAGCTTGGGCGGGCTAGCGGCAACCTACGAGCAGTACTTC.

This clonotype has only a few counts. The rearrangement uses TRBV20-1 and TRBJ1-6, with D tentatively TRBD1 (6 bases). V lost 5 bases to trimming and J lost 7 bases, with 15 bases between them. The CDR3 covers 14 residues. Germline CDR1 and CDR2: DFQATT and SNEGSKA (reference sequence). The CDR3 sequence: CSAQDSLGNSPLHF. CDR3 in DNA: TGCAGTGCTCAGGACAGCCTAGGGAATTCACCCCTCCACTTT.

The chain has TRBV7-9 and TRBJ1-3; D gene uncertain. V lost 2 bases and J 3 bases, leaving 2 bases between the germline ends. Germline V gene sequence: CDR1 SEHNR, CDR2 FQNEAQ (reference sequence). The length of the CDR3 is 12 residues. The CDR3 loop is CASSLSGNTIYF. The DNA for the CDR3 is TGTGCCAGCAGCTTAAGTGGAAACACCATATATTTT.

This clonotype came up a few times. The chain is built from TRBV9 and TRBJ2-5, with 9 bases fitting TRBD2. Germline-derived CDR1 and CDR2 are SGDLS and YYNGEE. There are 16 residues in the CDR3. Trimming cost V 0 bases and J 5 bases; bases outside gene matches: 8. The CDR3 is CASSVASGGFLETQYF. The DNA for the CDR3 is TGTGCCAGCAGCGTAGCGAGCGGGGGGTTTTTGGAGACCCAGTACTTC. Supplemented by reference TRBV9 and TRBJ2-5, the full variable domain reads DSGVTQTPKHLITATGQRVTLRCSPRSGDLSVYWYQQSLDQGLQFLIQYYNGEERAKGNILERFSAQQFPDLHSELNLSSLELGDSALYFCASSVASGGFLETQYFGPGTRLLVL.

This clonotype was recorded at least ten times. The V gene is TRBV5-1, the J gene TRBJ1-1; a weak D match, TRBD1 (5 bases). The CDR3 consists of 13 residues. Germline V gene sequence: CDR1 SGHRS, CDR2 YFSETQ. V lost 0 bases and J lost 11, with 14 bases in between. The DNA for the CDR3 is TGCGCCAGCAGCTTGGACAGGCTTGGTGTGGCTTTCTTT. This codes for CASSLDRLGVAFF. Variable domain in full (rest from reference TRBV5-1 and TRBJ1-1): KAGVTQTPRYLIKTRGQQVTLSCSPISGHRSVSWYQQTPGQGLQFLFEYFSETQRNKGNFPGRFSGRQFSNSRSEMNVSTLELGDSALYLCASSLDRLGVAFFGQGTRLTVV.

This clonotype was observed at least ten times. V is TRBV9 and J is TRBJ2-1; 7 bases align to TRBD1. In germline, CDR1 is SGDLS, CDR2 YYNGEE. The CDR3 spans 10 residues. Losses at the gene ends were 7 bases for V and 12 bases for J; bases not matched to a gene: 4. CDR3 residues: CASDDRVQFF. CDR3 bases: TGTGCCAGCGACGACAGGGTGCAGTTCTTC. Looking up the rest from reference TRBV9 and TRBJ2-1 gives the full variable domain: DSGVTQTPKHLITATGQRVTLRCSPRSGDLSVYWYQQSLDQGLQFLIQYYNGEERAKGNILERFSAQQFPDLHSELNLSSLELGDSALYFCASDDRVQFFGPGTRLTVL.